These 6 T cell receptor beta chains share one sample of origin, sequenced in a study of neoadjuvant anti-PD-1 for oral cavity cancer. The sample's time point: after neoadjuvant nivolumab, at surgical resection. TCRdb keeps only in-frame clones here, not all; method: immunoSEQ multiplex PCR. The sample carries some 8,200 clones, under 75% recorded once. Here the sequenced sample was PBMCs, taken after nivolumab (anti-PD-1) treatment. The receptors derive from a person between 35 and 79 years old with oral cavity squamous cell carcinoma.

The chain joins TRBV29-1 to TRBJ1-1, with D unclear. V gave up 5 bases and J gave up 2 bases, with 18 bases separating them. The CDR3 totals 15 residues. Germline values: CDR1 SQVTM, CDR2 ANQGSEA. The CDR3 region is CSVSSPFGGNTEAFF. CDR3 DNA sequence: TGCAGCGTTTCGTCTCCTTTCGGAGGAAACACTGAAGCTTTCTTT.

This sequence joins TRBV9 and TRBJ1-1; no reliable D call. There are 18 residues in the CDR3. V was clipped by 4 bases and J by 5 bases, with 27 bases between them. Germline V gives CDR1 SGDLS, CDR2 YYNGEE. CDR3 sequence reads: CASSSRTSKGGLETEAFF. The CDR3 region has the DNA TGTGCCAGCAGCTCACGAACCTCCAAAGGAGGGCTGGAAACTGAAGCTTTCTTT. The complete variable domain, with remaining parts taken from reference TRBV9 and TRBJ1-1, reads DSGVTQTPKHLITATGQRVTLRCSPRSGDLSVYWYQQSLDQGLQFLIQYYNGEERAKGNILERFSAQQFPDLHSELNLSSLELGDSALYFCASSSRTSKGGLETEAFFGQGTRLTVV.

V gene TRBV12-1 combines with J gene TRBJ2-5; the listed D gene, TRBD2, was not tested against the DNA. TRBV12-1 is flagged as a pseudogene. This CDR3 has 16 amino acids. The CDR3, as DNA: TGTGCCAGCAGCTTACGCGCGGGGGGCTCTCAAGAGACCCAGTACTTC. It specifies CASSLRAGGSQETQYF.

The chain combines TRBV6-6 with TRBJ1-5, with a possible D match to TRBD1 (6 bases). Trimming stripped 2 bases from V and 7 bases from J, with 15 bases between. Germline V gives CDR1 MNHNY, CDR2 SVGAGI (reference sequence). The CDR3 runs to 15 residues. CDR3 in DNA: TGTGCCAGCAGTTACAGCAGGGGCGAGGGACAGCCCCAGCATTTT. It specifies CASSYSRGEGQPQHF.

This sequence joins TRBV7-2 and TRBJ1-4; D is possibly TRBD1 (5 bases). The germline V gene encodes CDR1 SGHTA and CDR2 FQGNSA. There are 16 residues in the CDR3. The ends were cut back, 0 bases at V and 5 bases at J, with 13 bases in the middle. The CDR3 DNA follows: TGTGCCAGCAGCTTAGCTGGGGGAGGGGAGAATGAAAAACTGTTTTTT. Translating it yields CASSLAGGGENEKLFF. The full variable domain, with the rest looked up from reference TRBV7-2 and TRBJ1-4, is GAGVSQSPSNKVTEKGKDVELRCDPISGHTALYWYRQSLGQGLEFLIYFQGNSAPDKSGLPSDRFSAERTGGSVSTLTIQRTQQEDSAVYLCASSLAGGGENEKLFFGSGTQLSVL.

The chain has TRBV9 and TRBJ2-2; TRBD1 or TRBD2 may be the D gene (5 bases each). This CDR3 has 15 amino acids. The ends were cut back, 0 bases at V and 6 bases at J, with 12 bases in the middle. Germline CDR1 SGDLS, CDR2 YYNGEE. The chain's CDR3 is CASSVDLGVPGELFF. CDR3 DNA: TGTGCCAGCAGCGTAGATCTGGGGGTCCCCGGGGAGCTGTTTTTT.